These 26 T cell receptor beta chains were sequenced from one sample in a study of CD8 T cells in Susac syndrome (dated by TCRdb to the late 2010s). The method was the immunoSEQ multiplex PCR assay. RNA was extracted with the RNeasy kit and roughly 0.5 to 1 ug was reverse transcribed using random hexamers. TCRdb reprocessed the public reads (quality trimming at Q25 with fastp, clone calling with MiXCR) and kept in-frame beta chains. Entries that share a CDR3 protein sequence are merged under the most common genes and DNA. The sample includes under 200,000 distinct CDR3 sequences, with roughly 92% observed a single time. 0.12% of the sample is in the top ten clones. The source material was CD4+ T cells from PBMCs. The receptors originated from a human donor with Susac syndrome.

With respect to this clonotype: An end of the junction does not agree with germline; a read error may underlie this. This chain uses TRBV6-5 with TRBJ1-3; TRBD1 aligns across 8 bases. The germline V gene has CDR1 MNHEY and CDR2 SVGAGI. The CDR3 extends over 12 amino acids. CDR3 amino acids: CASSPGQGVTHF. CDR3 nucleotides: TGTGCCAGCAGTCCCGGACAGGGCGTAACGCATTTT.

The chain carries TRBV5-1 and TRBJ2-2, with unresolved D. This CDR3 is 15 amino acids long. The ends were cut back, 0 bases at V and 2 bases at J, with 8 bases in the middle. Germline-derived CDR1 and CDR2 are SGHRS and YFSETQ. The DNA for the CDR3 is TGCGCCAGCAGCTTGGTGCAGATTAACACCGGGGAGCTGTTTTTT. It translates to CASSLVQINTGELFF.

The chain is built from TRBV27 and TRBJ1-1, with D unresolved. Trimming pared 6 bases from V and 1 base from J, leaving 9 bases between. CDR1 is MNHEY, CDR2 SMNVEV, per germline (reference sequence). The CDR3 is 13 residues long. The CDR3 bases are TGTGCCAGCAGCGGCCAAGAGAACACTGAAGCTTTCTTT. Translation: CASSGQENTEAFF.

The chain is built from TRBV29-1 and TRBJ2-7; TRBD1 matches at 7 bases. J was trimmed by 3 bases and V by 3 bases; bases with no gene match: 8. Germline lookup yields CDR1 SQVTM and CDR2 ANQGSEA. This CDR3 comprises 14 residues. CDR3 amino acids: CSVEGRSGGYEQYF. CDR3 sequence (DNA): TGCAGCGTTGAGGGGCGGTCAGGGGGCTACGAGCAGTACTTC.

To note about this clonotype: At one boundary the junction diverges from the germline segment, which might be a read error. The chain combines TRBV5-1 with TRBJ2-2; TRBD1 matches at 7 bases. The germline CDR1 and CDR2 sequences are SGHRS and YFSETQ. The CDR3 runs to 14 residues. CDR3 in amino acids: CASSRDSNTGELFF. CDR3 nucleotide sequence: TGTGCCAGCAGCCGGGACAGCAACACCGGGGAGCTGTTTTTT.

This chain uses TRBV29-1 with TRBJ2-1; 8 nucleotides align to TRBD1. Germline V lookup: CDR1 SQVTM, CDR2 ANQGSEA. The CDR3 has 13 amino acids. V dropped 6 bases and J dropped 4; count of bases not matched to a gene: 5. The CDR3 DNA is TGCAGCGTCGGACAGGGAATGTACAATGAGCAGTTCTTC. It translates to CSVGQGMYNEQFF.

The J gene is TRBJ1-1, the V gene TRBV7-2; weak D call: TRBD1 (6 bases). V was clipped by 5 bases and J by 1 base, with 11 bases between them. Per the germline V gene, CDR1 is SGHTA and CDR2 is FQGNSA. This CDR3 comprises 14 residues. CDR3 in DNA: TGTGCCAGCAGCCCCAGACAGGCGAACACTGAAGCTTTCTTT. Its translation is CASSPRQANTEAFF.

The chain carries TRBV29-1 and TRBJ2-5, with 10 nucleotides matching TRBD1. J was trimmed by 1 base and V by 6 bases; bases with no gene match: 2. CDR3 length: 13 residues. Germline values: CDR1 SQVTM, CDR2 ANQGSEA. CDR3 loop: CSVGDRGQETQYF. CDR3 DNA: TGCAGCGTGGGGGACAGGGGCCAAGAGACCCAGTACTTC.

The chain combines TRBV30 with TRBJ2-6, with D perhaps assigned TRBD1 or TRBD2 (5 bases each). Trimming pared 4 bases from V and 2 bases from J, leaving 9 bases between. Germline values: CDR1 GTSNPN, CDR2 SVGIG (reference sequence). The CDR3 runs 14 residues. DNA of the CDR3: TGTGCCTGGACCCGGGGCACTGGGGCCAACGTCCTGACTTTC. Amino acids: CAWTRGTGANVLTF.

The CDR3 loop is CASSLEEYGYTF. The CDR3 DNA follows: TGCGCCAGCAGCTTGGAGGAGTATGGCTACACCTTC. This sequence joins TRBV5-1 and TRBJ1-2; D ambiguous. CDR3 length: 12 amino acids. Germline CDR1 SGHRS, CDR2 YFSETQ. V lost 0 bases, J lost 5 bases, and 5 bases lay in between.

This sequence joins TRBV3-1 and TRBJ2-5; 13 bases match TRBD2. In germline, CDR1 is LGHDT, CDR2 YNNKEL (reference sequence). V dropped 3 bases and J dropped 0; count of bases not matched to a gene: 1. The CDR3 consists of 16 residues. This chain's CDR3 is CASSQGLAGYQETQYF. DNA for the CDR3: TGTGCCAGCAGCCAGGGACTAGCGGGGTACCAAGAGACCCAGTACTTC.

This chain joins TRBV2 and TRBJ2-7; D call uncertain. Germline values: CDR1 SNHLY, CDR2 FYNNEI. V was trimmed by 5 bases and J by 4 bases, leaving 6 bases between them. The CDR3 consists of 11 residues. CDR3 nucleotides: TGTGCCAGCAGTACTCAGTACGAGCAGTACTTC. Translated: CASSTQYEQYF.

This rearrangement joins TRBV6-2 or TRBV6-3 to TRBJ2-5, with no clear D. The CDR3 contains 14 residues. V was pared by 5 bases and J by 5 bases, with 15 bases between. Germline V CDR1 and CDR2: MNHEY, SVGEGT. The CDR3 region is CASSRPGYGETQYF. The DNA for the CDR3 is TGTGCCAGCAGTCGACCTGGATATGGGGAGACCCAGTACTTC.

This rearrangement joins TRBV6-1 to TRBJ1-5; 7 bases line up with TRBD1. J was trimmed by 6 bases and V by 6 bases; bases with no gene match: 5. Germline V lookup: CDR1 MNHNS, CDR2 SASEGT. The CDR3 has 13 amino acids. The CDR3 region is CASRTGSGQPQHF. CDR3 bases: TGTGCCAGCAGGACAGGGTCGGGTCAGCCCCAGCATTTT.

V gene TRBV29-1 combines with J gene TRBJ2-5; 8 bases are a match to TRBD2. Germline V lookup: CDR1 SQVTM, CDR2 ANQGSEA. The junction had 1 base not matched to a gene; V was cut back by 3 bases and J by 4 bases. The CDR3 is made up of 12 amino acids. DNA for the CDR3: TGCAGCGTTGACCTAGCGGGAGAGACCCAGTACTTC. Encoded protein: CSVDLAGETQYF.

The J gene is TRBJ2-3, the V gene TRBV29-1; weak D call: TRBD1 (6 bases). Per germline, CDR1 SQVTM and CDR2 ANQGSEA. V lost 0 bases and J 1 base, leaving 8 bases between the germline ends. The CDR3 contains 14 residues. The CDR3 protein is CSVEDHRGTDTQYF. The CDR3 DNA reads as TGCAGCGTTGAAGATCACAGGGGCACAGATACGCAGTATTTT.

V and J are TRBV29-1 and TRBJ1-1, with D unresolved. In germline, CDR1 is SQVTM, CDR2 ANQGSEA. The ends were cut back, 6 bases at V and 1 base at J, with 12 bases in the middle. CDR3 length equals 13 residues. The CDR3 sequence is CSVMEQRNTEAFF. The CDR3 DNA is TGCAGCGTCATGGAGCAGAGGAACACTGAAGCTTTCTTT.

The chain uses TRBV5-8 and TRBJ2-5, with 8 bases lining up with TRBD1. Unmatched junction bases numbered 16, after V lost 4 bases and J lost 2 bases. This CDR3 comprises 18 residues. Germline V gene data show CDR1 as SGHTS and CDR2 as YDEGEE. The CDR3 reads CASSPGTGFMGSQETQYF. The CDR3 DNA sequence: TGTGCCAGCAGCCCCGGGACAGGTTTTATGGGGAGTCAAGAGACCCAGTACTTC.

V is TRBV5-1 and J is TRBJ2-7, with 7 bases lining up with TRBD1. Germline CDR1 reads SGHRS; CDR2 reads YFSETQ. The CDR3 has 14 residues. The trim removed 3 bases at V and 3 bases at J, leaving 6 bases unmatched. DNA for the CDR3: TGCGCCAGCAGCTCCAAACAGGGGATCTACGAGCAGTACTTC. It specifies CASSSKQGIYEQYF.

The chain recombines TRBV29-1 with TRBJ2-3; no reliable D call. Germline loops: CDR1 SQVTM, CDR2 ANQGSEA. The CDR3 is made up of 13 amino acids. V dropped 5 bases and J dropped 5 bases, with 14 bases sitting between them. The CDR3 region has the DNA TGCAGCGTTAGTAGGTCTGTAGTAGATACGCAGTATTTT. Translated: CSVSRSVVDTQYF.

This clonotype was detected once. The CDR3 nucleotides are TGTGCCAGCAGGCAGGGGGCGAACACTGAAGCTTTCTTT. Its protein is CASRQGANTEAFF. This rearrangement joins TRBV12-3 or TRBV12-4 to TRBJ1-1, with 8 positions matching TRBD1. The CDR3 totals 13 residues. Trimming removed 6 bases from V and 1 base from J; junction bases left unmatched: 1.

The chain has TRBV9 and TRBJ2-7; TRBD1 aligns across 11 bases. Germline values: CDR1 SGDLS, CDR2 YYNGEE. This CDR3 spans 15 amino acids. Trimming cost V 2 bases and J 4 bases; bases outside gene matches: 5. The CDR3 reads CASSVGQGAPYEQYF. The DNA for the CDR3 is TGTGCCAGCAGCGTCGGACAGGGGGCCCCTTACGAGCAGTACTTC.

The chain has TRBV7-8 and TRBJ1-1, with D uncertain. Germline CDR1 SGHVS, CDR2 FQNEAQ. V was shortened by 1 base and J by 4 bases, with 7 bases between the two germline ends. The CDR3 consists of 13 residues. The CDR3 region is CASSLGWTTEAFF. The CDR3, as DNA: TGTGCCAGCAGCTTAGGATGGACCACTGAAGCTTTCTTT.

The count of this clonotype is one. The gene calls are TRBV4-1 and TRBJ2-3; 9 positions agree with TRBD1. After removal of 4 bases from V and 1 base from J, the junction contained 6 bases not matched to a gene. CDR3 length equals 16 residues. CDR1 and CDR2 (germline): MGHRA, YSYEKL. CDR3 loop: CASSPRDREGTDTQYF. The CDR3, as DNA: TGCGCCAGCAGCCCCAGGGACAGGGAGGGCACAGATACGCAGTATTTT.

The V call is TRBV3-1, the J call TRBJ2-3; a possible D gene is TRBD1 (6 bases). Trimming pared 7 bases from V and 3 bases from J, leaving 14 bases between. The CDR3 is made up of 14 amino acids. Germline loops: CDR1 LGHDT, CDR2 YNNKEL (reference sequence). The DNA for the CDR3 is TGTGCCAGCACCAGGGGTAGCTCGACAGATACGCAGTATTTT. The encoded protein is CASTRGSSTDTQYF.

The genes are TRBV12-3 or TRBV12-4 and TRBJ2-1, with TRBD2 identical over 11 bases. The CDR3 extends over 15 amino acids. J lost 10 bases, V lost 7 bases, and 12 bases had no gene match. CDR3 protein: CASTLLPGLAEEQFF. CDR3 nucleotides: TGTGCCAGCACCCTATTGCCGGGACTAGCGGAAGAGCAGTTCTTC.